Each of the 32 T cell receptor beta chains below was sequenced from the same sample in a study of T cell responses to AZD1222 COVID-19 vaccine. Sequenced by immunoSEQ multiplex PCR; TCRdb stores in-frame clones only, minus some. There are 100,000 to 150,000 clones in the sample; about 89% occur only once, and approximately 6.8% lies in the top ten. This sample comprised peripheral blood, obtained on day 0 of AZD1222 vaccination. The receptors stem from an adult in good health.

As for this clone: One end of the junction is discordant with germline, which a read error may explain. This sequence joins TRBV10-2 and TRBJ1-1, with 7 positions matching TRBD1. The CDR3 is made up of 12 amino acids. The germline gives CDR1 WSHSY, CDR2 SAAADI. The CDR3 here is CASNRGGTEAFF. The CDR3 DNA is TGCGCAAGCAACAGGGGAGGGACTGAAGCTTTCTTT.

This chain links TRBV9 with TRBJ2-2; D call uncertain. Germline CDR1 SGDLS, CDR2 YYNGEE. Trimming took 1 base from V and 6 from J, leaving 7 bases between them. The CDR3 is 13 amino acids. Here the CDR3 DNA reads TGTGCCAGCAGCGTAAGGGAATCCGGGGAGCTGTTTTTT. Its protein product is CASSVRESGELFF.

This chain connects TRBV29-1 to TRBJ1-1, with D unclear. The CDR3 runs to 13 residues. Deletions cut 0 bases from V and 1 base from J, with 6 bases between. From germline, CDR1 is SQVTM and CDR2 ANQGSEA. The CDR3 spells CSVEDLRNTEAFF. As DNA, the CDR3 is TGCAGCGTTGAAGATCTTCGGAACACTGAAGCTTTCTTT.

This rearrangement joins TRBV21-1 to TRBJ1-1; the table's TRBD1 call for D was not verified on the DNA. TRBV21-1 is given as a pseudogene. This CDR3 contains 18 residues. Written as DNA, the CDR3 is TGTGCCAGCAGCACCCCATGGCACAGGGGTGGGGTTTCGGGTGAAGCTTTCTTT. This gives the protein CASSTPWHRGGVSGEAFF.

This rearrangement joins TRBV10-3 to TRBJ2-1; D is unresolved. The ends were cut back, 4 bases at V and 1 base at J, with 14 bases in the middle. Per germline, CDR1 ENHRY and CDR2 SYGVKD. The CDR3 totals 16 residues. DNA of the CDR3: TGTGCCATCAGTGTCGCCTTAAGCCTTTCCTACAATGAGCAGTTCTTC. This translates into CAISVALSLSYNEQFF.

This chain uses TRBV20-1 with TRBJ1-2; D gene ambiguous. The germline V and J ends were trimmed by 6 bases and 0 bases, with 5 bases remaining between them. Germline values: CDR1 DFQATT, CDR2 SNEGSKA (reference sequence). CDR3 length: 11 amino acids. CDR3 loop: CSATSNYGYTF. CDR3 DNA sequence: TGCAGTGCAACATCTAACTATGGCTACACCTTC.

The chain combines TRBV6-5 with TRBJ2-5, with TRBD2 matching 8 bases. Trimming at V came to 7 bases and at J to 4 bases, leaving 5 bases not matched to a gene. Looked up from germline, CDR1 is MNHEY and CDR2 is SVGAGI. This CDR3 contains 13 residues. The CDR3 sequence: CASKSRGGETQYF. The CDR3 coding sequence is TGTGCCAGCAAATCCCGGGGGGGAGAGACCCAGTACTTC.

V usage is TRBV3-1 (or the pseudogene TRBV3-2) and J usage is TRBJ1-1; possible D gene TRBD1, 6 bases. V gave up 0 bases and J gave up 5 bases, with 22 bases separating them. The CDR3 spans 18 residues. Germline CDR1 reads LGHDT; CDR2 reads YNNKEL (reference sequence). The CDR3 sequence is CASSQEGTPLPRGTEAFF. The CDR3, as DNA: TGTGCCAGCAGCCAAGAGGGGACACCCTTACCCCGGGGGACTGAAGCTTTCTTT.

The chain joins TRBV2 to TRBJ1-1; D ambiguous. V lost 7 bases to trimming and J lost 1 base, with 10 bases between them. CDR3 length equals 13 residues. Germline values: CDR1 SNHLY, CDR2 FYNNEI. DNA for the CDR3: TGTGCCAGCATCACTCCGGCGAACACTGAAGCTTTCTTT. Translated, it gives CASITPANTEAFF. Full variable domain (rest looked up from reference TRBV2 and TRBJ1-1): EPEVTQTPSHQVTQMGQEVILRCVPISNHLYFYWYRQILGQKVEFLVSFYNNEISEKSEIFDDQFSVERPDGSNFTLKIRSTKLEDSAMYFCASITPANTEAFFGQGTRLTVV.

The CDR3 DNA follows: TGTGCCAGCAGCGTAGGAGACAGGGGAGGGGGATACTACGAGCAGTACTTC. Residues: CASSVGDRGGGYYEQYF. The rearrangement uses TRBV9 and TRBJ2-7, with TRBD1 as a possible D gene (8 bases). The length of the CDR3 is 17 residues. V was clipped by 0 bases and J by 3 bases, with 19 bases between them. From germline, CDR1 is SGDLS and CDR2 YYNGEE. Full variable domain (outside the CDR3, taken from reference TRBV9 and TRBJ2-7): DSGVTQTPKHLITATGQRVTLRCSPRSGDLSVYWYQQSLDQGLQFLIQYYNGEERAKGNILERFSAQQFPDLHSELNLSSLELGDSALYFCASSVGDRGGGYYEQYFGPGTRLTVT.

The chain uses TRBV3-1 (or the pseudogene TRBV3-2) and TRBJ1-1; D gene unclear. The CDR3 has 14 amino acids. V was clipped by 1 base and J by 0 bases, with 6 bases between them. Germline CDR1 is LGHDT and CDR2 is YNNKEL (reference sequence). The CDR3 reads CASSQGSVNTEAFF. CDR3 bases: TGTGCCAGCAGCCAAGGGTCGGTGAACACTGAAGCTTTCTTT.

The chain combines TRBV20-1 with TRBJ1-2, with D perhaps matching TRBD1 (6 bases). Per the germline V gene, CDR1 is DFQATT and CDR2 is SNEGSKA (reference sequence). This CDR3 contains 11 residues. V gave up 7 bases and J gave up 5 bases, with 11 bases separating them. CDR3 sequence (DNA): TGCAGTGTGGGGGCGTCGTATGGCTACACCTTC. It codes for CSVGASYGYTF.

This clone was counted only a few times. V is TRBV28 and J is TRBJ1-2; D is undetermined. CDR1 is MDHEN, CDR2 SYDVKM, per germline. With 5 bases removed from V and 7 bases from J, the gap between germline ends came to 20 bases. CDR3 length: 15 amino acids. The CDR3, as DNA: TGTGCCAGCAGTCCAGCCGGGAATAGTTTCGGTGGCTACACCTTC. It codes for CASSPAGNSFGGYTF.

The chain joins TRBV5-1 to TRBJ2-2; TRBD2 matches 10 bases. The CDR3 has 16 amino acids. V gave up 1 base and J gave up 7 bases; unmatched junction bases: 7. In germline, CDR1 is SGHRS, CDR2 YFSETQ. The CDR3 coding sequence is TGCGCCAGCAGCTTGAGAGCGGGGGGGCCGAGCGGGGAGCTGTTTTTT. Translated, it gives CASSLRAGGPSGELFF.

The chain has TRBV21-1 and TRBJ2-5. TRBV21-1 is noted as a pseudogene. The CDR3 runs to 17 residues. CDR3 sequence (DNA): TGTGCCAGCAGCAATGGGGTTGATAGGTACCCAAAGTCCGCCCAGTACTTC. The encoded protein is CASSNGVDRYPKSAQYF.

V gene TRBV18 combines with J gene TRBJ1-1; D ambiguous. The CDR3 spans 15 residues. Trimming cost V 3 bases and J 1 base, with 12 bases left between them. Germline-derived CDR1 and CDR2 are KGHSH and LQKENI. Here the CDR3 reads CASSPTPGANTEAFF. The CDR3 DNA sequence: TGTGCCAGCTCACCGACCCCGGGCGCGAACACTGAAGCTTTCTTT. The complete variable domain, with remaining parts taken from reference TRBV18 and TRBJ1-1, reads NAGVMQNPRHLVRRRGQEARLRCSPMKGHSHVYWYRQLPEEGLKFMVYLQKENIIDESGMPKERFSAEFPKEGPSILRIQQVVRGDSAAYFCASSPTPGANTEAFFGQGTRLTVV.

This chain uses TRBV7-6 with TRBJ1-1; TRBD1 might be the D (5 bases). The CDR3 runs to 13 residues. Germline assignment: CDR1 SGHVS and CDR2 FNYEAQ. Trimming cost V 7 bases and J 3 bases, with 12 bases left between them. The CDR3, as DNA: TGTGCCAGCAAGAGGGGAGGGCACACTGAAGCTTTCTTT. Its translation: CASKRGGHTEAFF.

The rearrangement joins TRBV15 to TRBJ1-6, with D hard to call. V dropped 0 bases and J dropped 8 bases, with 8 bases sitting between them. This CDR3 contains 14 residues. Germline V gene data show CDR1 as LNHNV and CDR2 as YYDKDF (reference sequence). This CDR3 is CATSRDGPDSPLHF. CDR3 coding DNA: TGTGCCACCAGCAGAGATGGTCCGGATTCACCCCTCCACTTT.

V usage is TRBV29-1 and J usage is TRBJ2-7; 10 nucleotides agree with TRBD1. Trimming cost V 3 bases and J 6 bases; bases outside gene matches: 5. CDR3 length: 13 residues. Germline CDR1 is SQVTM and CDR2 is ANQGSEA. The DNA of the CDR3 is TGCAGCGTTGACCGGGACAGGGGCGGCGAGCAGTACTTC. Its protein product is CSVDRDRGGEQYF.

The V gene is TRBV5-4, the J gene TRBJ2-1; D gene ambiguous. This CDR3 is built from 16 residues. The V end lost 2 bases, the J end lost 5 bases, and 17 bases lay between the germline ends. The germline V gene encodes CDR1 SGHNT and CDR2 YYREEE (reference sequence). The CDR3 DNA reads as TGTGCCAGCAGCTTCTCTCGACCAAAAGAGAACAATGAGCAGTTCTTC. Amino acid sequence: CASSFSRPKENNEQFF. The complete variable domain, with remaining parts taken from reference TRBV5-4 and TRBJ2-1, reads ETGVTQSPTHLIKTRGQQVTLRCSSQSGHNTVSWYQQALGQGPQFIFQYYREEENGRGNFPPRFSGLQFPNYSSELNVNALELDDSALYLCASSFSRPKENNEQFFGPGTRLTVL.

The chain uses TRBV7-8 and TRBJ1-5, with D uncertain. Germline V gene lookup returns CDR1 SGHVS and CDR2 FQNEAQ. This CDR3 spans 15 amino acids. Trimming shortened V by 1 base and J by 2 bases, and 9 bases separated the two germline ends. CDR3 region: CASSLVPSGNQPQHF. DNA for the CDR3: TGTGCCAGCAGCTTAGTTCCCAGTGGCAATCAGCCCCAGCATTTT.

The chain recombines TRBV4-2 with TRBJ1-2, with D tentatively TRBD1 (6 bases). Trimming left V 4 bases short and J 2 bases short, with 14 bases between. Germline CDR1 reads LGHNA; CDR2 reads YNFKEQ. This CDR3 comprises 15 residues. CDR3 sequence (DNA): TGTGCCAGCAGCCGGACGGACAGACGCAACTATGGCTACACCTTC. This codes for CASSRTDRRNYGYTF.

This clone was recorded a few times. The chain uses TRBV9 and TRBJ2-3, with D unresolved. The CDR3 extends over 14 amino acids. The ends were cut back, 0 bases at V and 0 bases at J, with 5 bases in the middle. The germline V gene encodes CDR1 SGDLS and CDR2 YYNGEE. Here the CDR3 DNA reads TGTGCCAGCAGCGTAGTTGCTAGCACAGATACGCAGTATTTT. The encoded protein is CASSVVASTDTQYF.

The rearrangement links TRBV5-6 to TRBJ2-7; D is unresolved. Between the trimmed V and J ends, which lost 1 base and 2 bases, there was a span of 10 bases. The CDR3 contains 14 residues. CDR1 SGHDT and CDR2 YYEEEE come from the germline V gene. The CDR3 nucleotides are TGTGCCAGCAGCTTGTATAAGGCCGCCTACGAGCAGTACTTC. It is translated as CASSLYKAAYEQYF.

The gene calls are TRBV6-5 and TRBJ2-2, with TRBD1 matching over 10 bases. The CDR3 spans 16 residues. The V segment lost 2 bases and the J segment 6 bases; nucleotides outside the gene matches: 6. Per the germline V gene, CDR1 is MNHEY and CDR2 is SVGAGI. The CDR3 loop reads CASSYLQGTGAGELFF. CDR3 in DNA: TGTGCCAGCAGTTACCTCCAAGGGACAGGGGCCGGGGAGCTGTTTTTT.

The gene calls are TRBV12-3 or TRBV12-4 and TRBJ1-5; D gene uncertain. V was cut by 1 base and J by 14 bases, with 15 bases left in between. There are 13 residues in the CDR3. CDR3 sequence reads: CASSLEYRSPEHF. The CDR3 nucleotides read TGTGCCAGCAGTTTAGAATATAGAAGTCCTGAGCATTTT.

V is TRBV29-1 and J is TRBJ2-7; 10 positions match TRBD2. The CDR3 is 14 amino acids. The V gene end was trimmed by 5 bases and the J gene end by 2 bases; junction bases not matched to a gene: 6. From germline, CDR1 is SQVTM and CDR2 ANQGSEA. The CDR3 region is CSVIEGLAPYEQYF. In DNA form, the CDR3 reads TGCAGCGTTATAGAGGGACTAGCGCCCTACGAGCAGTACTTC.

The chain combines TRBV5-1 with TRBJ1-1; D is undetermined. The CDR3 sequence is 17 residues long. V lost 3 bases and J lost 0, with 18 bases in between. The germline V gene encodes CDR1 SGHRS and CDR2 YFSETQ. The CDR3 region has the DNA TGCGCCAGCAGCTCCGGACTTCTCGTTGCCCTGAACACTGAAGCTTTCTTT. It yields the protein CASSSGLLVALNTEAFF.

This sequence joins TRBV7-9 and TRBJ2-2; D unresolved. This CDR3 has 12 residues. CDR1 and CDR2 from the germline V gene are SEHNR and FQNEAQ (reference sequence). V lost 5 bases to trimming and J lost 6 bases, with 7 bases between them. In DNA form, the CDR3 reads TGTGCCAGCAGCCAAAGTGCCGGGGAGCTGTTTTTT. It encodes CASSQSAGELFF. Looking up the rest from reference TRBV7-9 and TRBJ2-2 gives the full variable domain: DTGVSQNPRHKITKRGQNVTFRCDPISEHNRLYWYRQTLGQGPEFLTYFQNEAQLEKSRLLSDRFSAERPKGSFSTLEIQRTEQGDSAMYLCASSQSAGELFFGEGSRLTVL.

V and J are TRBV2 and TRBJ1-6; D gene ambiguous. Germline V CDR1 and CDR2: SNHLY, FYNNEI. The CDR3 runs 14 residues. Trimming took off 7 bases at V and 0 bases at J, with 7 bases between the two ends. CDR3 DNA sequence: TGTGCCAGCACGGGGAGCTCCTATAATTCACCCCTCCACTTT. It codes for CASTGSSYNSPLHF.

The gene calls are TRBV19 and TRBJ2-2; TRBD2 matches 7 bases. CDR3 size: 15 residues. The V gene's germline CDR1 is LNHDA and CDR2 SQIVND (reference sequence). The trim removed 5 bases at V and 8 bases at J, leaving 11 bases unmatched. The CDR3 nucleotides are TGTGCCAGTAGTTTAGGGGACTACTCACCGGGGGAGCTGTTTTTT. Translated: CASSLGDYSPGELFF.

This clone occurred once. CDR3 sequence: CASSLGQDRPGPPEQYF. Here the CDR3 DNA reads TGTGCCAGCAGCTTAGGCCAGGACAGGCCCGGCCCTCCCGAGCAGTACTTC. The chain carries TRBV7-9 and TRBJ2-7; 7 nucleotides agree with TRBD1. Germline CDR1 SEHNR, CDR2 FQNEAQ (reference sequence). CDR3 length equals 17 residues. Losses at the gene ends were 1 base for V and 6 bases for J; bases not matched to a gene: 15.